The sequence of this T cell receptor beta chain was determined in a study of vaccination effects on CD4 cells after COVID-19. Per germline, CDR1 LGHNA and CDR2 YSLEER. V lost 0 bases and J 3 bases, leaving 8 bases between the germline ends. The CDR3 contains 14 residues. Only in-frame clones appear in the TCRdb table, and some are missing; sequencing was by immunoSEQ multiplex PCR. The table has 65,000 to 90,000 clones, approximately 75% seen once; the top ten hold 2.5% to 3%. Overall study findings and caveats: Both infection-induced and vaccine-induced clones contracted markedly at late post-vaccination timepoints.

Ahead of sequencing, the ViraFEST assay grew antigen-specific CD4+ T cells using viral peptide pools. With about 9 days of culture completed, CD4+ T cells were isolated. Vaccinated participants had no history of SARS-CoV-2 infection and tested negative for nucleocapsid antibodies. Some 2 million PBMC per well were cultured with around 10 IU/ml IL-2 and approximately 10 ug/ml peptides. Half-medium changes using IL-2 medium occurred on days 3 and 7. A word on this clone: Its cognate antigen is unknown.

The chain uses TRBV4-3 and TRBJ2-5; a weak D match, TRBD2 (6 bases). This TCR was sampled from a human donor who received a COVID-19 vaccine. The sequencing used CD4+ T cells from PBMCs cultured with HCoV-NL63 spike peptides, collected before COVID-19 vaccination. CDR3 DNA: TGCGCCAGCAGCCAAGAACAGCGGGAAGAGACCCAGTACTTC. It codes for CASSQEQREETQYF.